Listed below are T cell receptor beta chains from one sample, sequenced in a study of blood T cell repertoires in COVID-19. Method: immunoSEQ multiplex PCR; TCRdb's copy keeps in-frame clones and lacks some. The table lists about 200,000 clones, about nine tenths of them singletons. The sample was PBMCs or T cells enriched from blood (not recorded which). The origin of the receptors is a woman aged 25-40 years who had recovered from COVID-19. Each CDR3 is given with its conserved first and last residue. Each record gives: CDR3 length, J gene, V gene, clone size, D gene, CDR3 DNA, CDR3 protein. D genes are given only for firm matches. Clone size is shown for a subset of rows, as once, few, many or a class of expanded clone.

12,TRBJ2-3,TRBV2,-,-,TGTGCCAGCAGTGGGGCCTCAGGTACGCAGTATTTT,CASSGASGTQYF
17,TRBJ2-6,TRBV4-3,-,-,TGCGCCAGCAGCCAAGGATTGGAGGACTCTGGGGCCAACGTCCTGACTTTC,CASSQGLEDSGANVLTF
16,TRBJ2-1,TRBV6-2/TRBV6-3,-,TRBD2,TGTGCCAGCAGTTACTCCCCGAGCGGGAGTAGGTATGAGCAGTTCTTC,CASSYSPSGSRYEQFF
16,TRBJ1-2,TRBV24-1,-,-,TGTGCCACCAGTGATTCCCCTGGACATCAGCCGCCGGGCTACACCTTC,CATSDSPGHQPPGYTF
16,TRBJ2-3,TRBV28,-,TRBD2,TGTGCCAGCAGTCCGGGACTAGCGAGGGGCACAGATACGCAGTATTTT,CASSPGLARGTDTQYF
14,TRBJ1-2,TRBV13,-,TRBD1,TGTGCCAGCAGCAACGGACAGGGGCAAAATGGCTACACCTTC,CASSNGQGQNGYTF
12,TRBJ2-5,TRBV6-5,-,-,TGTGCCAGCAGGAGGGGGGGAGAGACCCAGTACTTC,CASRRGGETQYF
17,TRBJ2-1,TRBV4-1,-,TRBD2,TGCGCCAGCAGCCACCCTAAACTAGCGGCATCCTACAATGAGCAGTTCTTC,CASSHPKLAASYNEQFF
17,TRBJ1-1,TRBV27,-,TRBD1,TGTGCCAGCAGTCCATGGACAGGGGGCAGGAGGAGGACTGAAGCTTTCTTT,CASSPWTGGRRRTEAFF
13,TRBJ1-2,TRBV12-3/TRBV12-4,-,-,TGTGCCAGCAGTGAACAGGGAATTATCGACTACACCTTC,CASSEQGIIDYTF
17,TRBJ2-6,TRBV6-1,-,-,TGTGCCAGCAGTGAAACTGGGGGCGGGGGTCGGGCCAACGTCCTGACTTTC,CASSETGGGGRANVLTF
13,TRBJ1-5,TRBV30,-,-,TGTGCCTGGAGTGTAGGGGAGGCGCAGCCCCAGCATTTT,CAWSVGEAQPQHF
15,TRBJ2-7,TRBV11-3,-,TRBD2,TGTGCCAGCAGCCCCCGCGCAGCGGGAGAGAATGAGCAGTACTTC,CASSPRAAGENEQYF
13,TRBJ2-3,TRBV7-2,-,-,TGTGCCAGCAGCTTAGCTAGTCCAGATACGCAGTATTTT,CASSLASPDTQYF
17,TRBJ2-3,TRBV5-1,-,TRBD1,TGCGCCAGCAGCCTCGGGACAGGGGTACAAGGCACAGATACGCAGTATTTT,CASSLGTGVQGTDTQYF
15,TRBJ2-7,TRBV4-1,-,-,TGCGCCAGCAGCCTCCTGAGGGAAGCCGGCCACGAGCAGTACTTC,CASSLLREAGHEQYF
15,TRBJ2-3,TRBV6-2/TRBV6-3,once,TRBD2,TGTGCCAGCAGCGCGCCGGGACTAGGCACAGATACGCAGTATTTT,CASSAPGLGTDTQYF
15,TRBJ1-2,TRBV13,once,TRBD1,TGTGCCAGCAGCTCATACGAATGGACAGGCCGGGGCTACACCTTC,CASSSYEWTGRGYTF
14,TRBJ2-1,TRBV29-1,-,-,TGCAGCGTTAAAAGGGGGGGCTCCTACAATGAGCAGTTCTTC,CSVKRGGSYNEQFF
14,TRBJ2-5,TRBV11-3,-,-,TGTGCCAGCAATCAGGGCCCCTTCCAAGAGACCCAGTACTTC,CASNQGPFQETQYF
16,TRBJ2-1,TRBV5-1,once,-,TGCGCCAGCAGCCCCCATGGGGGGACTGGGGCCAATGAGCAGTTCTTC,CASSPHGGTGANEQFF
14,TRBJ2-7,TRBV28,once,-,TGTGCCAGCAGTTTAAGGCAGGGGACCTACGAGCAGTACTTC,CASSLRQGTYEQYF
14,TRBJ1-5,TRBV4-3,-,-,TGCGCCAGCAGCCAAAATGTCGGCAATCAGCCCCAGCATTTT,CASSQNVGNQPQHF
15,TRBJ2-1,TRBV4-1,-,TRBD2,TGCGCCAGCAGAACTACTAGCGGGACTTACAATGAGCAGTTCTTC,CASRTTSGTYNEQFF
13,TRBJ2-7,TRBV5-1,-,-,TGCGCCAGCAGCACGGGAGTTTCCTACGAGCAGTACTTC,CASSTGVSYEQYF
15,TRBJ1-6,TRBV7-2,-,-,TGTGCCAGCAGCTTAGGGGCAGGGGACCGGCGAGTCCTCCACTTT,CASSLGAGDRRVLHF
12,TRBJ2-7,TRBV3-1/TRBV3-2,once,TRBD1,TGTGCCAGCAGCTGGACAGGGGACGAGCAGTACTTC,CASSWTGDEQYF
14,TRBJ1-2,TRBV13,-,-,TGTGCCAGCAGCTCTACAGGGTCTGGCTATGGCTACACCTTC,CASSSTGSGYGYTF
12,TRBJ2-5,TRBV10-2,once,TRBD1,TGCGCCAGCACACAGGGGGGAGAGACCCAGTACTTC,CASTQGGETQYF
17,TRBJ1-4,TRBV5-4,-,-,TGTGCCAGCAGCTTCCGACAGCTCGAGGCAACTAATGAAAAACTGTTTTTT,CASSFRQLEATNEKLFF
15,TRBJ1-4,TRBV11-3,-,TRBD1,TGTGCCAGCAGCGTGGGACAGTCTTTTAATGAAAAACTGTTTTTT,CASSVGQSFNEKLFF
17,TRBJ2-3,TRBV15,-,-,TGTGCCACCAGCAGAGATCGTGTGGGAGGTAGCACAGATACGCAGTATTTT,CATSRDRVGGSTDTQYF
14,TRBJ1-1,TRBV5-1,-,TRBD1,TGCGCCAGCAGCGAGGGACAGGCGAACACTGAAGCTTTCTTT,CASSEGQANTEAFF